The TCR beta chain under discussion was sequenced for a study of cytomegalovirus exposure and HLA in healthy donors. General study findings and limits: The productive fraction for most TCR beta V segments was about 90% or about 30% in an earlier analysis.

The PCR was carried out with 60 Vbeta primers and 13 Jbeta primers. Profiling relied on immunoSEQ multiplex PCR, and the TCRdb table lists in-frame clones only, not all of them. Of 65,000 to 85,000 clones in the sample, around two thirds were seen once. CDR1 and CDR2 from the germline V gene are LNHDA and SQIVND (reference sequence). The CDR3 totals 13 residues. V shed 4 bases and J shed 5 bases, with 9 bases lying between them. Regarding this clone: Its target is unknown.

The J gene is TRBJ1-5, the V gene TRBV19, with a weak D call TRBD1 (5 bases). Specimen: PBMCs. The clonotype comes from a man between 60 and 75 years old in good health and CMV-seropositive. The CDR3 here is CASSKQGHQPQHF. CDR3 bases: TGTGCCAGTAGTAAGCAGGGCCATCAGCCCCAGCATTTT.